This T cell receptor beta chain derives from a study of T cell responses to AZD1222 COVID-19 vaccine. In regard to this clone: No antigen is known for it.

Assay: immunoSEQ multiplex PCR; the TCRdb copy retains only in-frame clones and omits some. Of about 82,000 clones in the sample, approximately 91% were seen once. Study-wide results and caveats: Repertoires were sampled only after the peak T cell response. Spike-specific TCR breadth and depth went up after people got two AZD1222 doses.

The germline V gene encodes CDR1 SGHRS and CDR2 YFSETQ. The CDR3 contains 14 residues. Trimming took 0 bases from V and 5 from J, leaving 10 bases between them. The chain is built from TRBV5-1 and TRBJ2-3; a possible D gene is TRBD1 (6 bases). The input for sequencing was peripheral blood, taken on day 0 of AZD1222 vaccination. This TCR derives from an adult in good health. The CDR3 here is CASSLEGGGDTQYF. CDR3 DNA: TGCGCCAGCAGCTTGGAAGGGGGTGGAGATACGCAGTATTTT. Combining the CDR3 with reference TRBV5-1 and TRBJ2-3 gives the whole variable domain KAGVTQTPRYLIKTRGQQVTLSCSPISGHRSVSWYQQTPGQGLQFLFEYFSETQRNKGNFPGRFSGRQFSNSRSEMNVSTLELGDSALYLCASSLEGGGDTQYFGPGTRLTVL.